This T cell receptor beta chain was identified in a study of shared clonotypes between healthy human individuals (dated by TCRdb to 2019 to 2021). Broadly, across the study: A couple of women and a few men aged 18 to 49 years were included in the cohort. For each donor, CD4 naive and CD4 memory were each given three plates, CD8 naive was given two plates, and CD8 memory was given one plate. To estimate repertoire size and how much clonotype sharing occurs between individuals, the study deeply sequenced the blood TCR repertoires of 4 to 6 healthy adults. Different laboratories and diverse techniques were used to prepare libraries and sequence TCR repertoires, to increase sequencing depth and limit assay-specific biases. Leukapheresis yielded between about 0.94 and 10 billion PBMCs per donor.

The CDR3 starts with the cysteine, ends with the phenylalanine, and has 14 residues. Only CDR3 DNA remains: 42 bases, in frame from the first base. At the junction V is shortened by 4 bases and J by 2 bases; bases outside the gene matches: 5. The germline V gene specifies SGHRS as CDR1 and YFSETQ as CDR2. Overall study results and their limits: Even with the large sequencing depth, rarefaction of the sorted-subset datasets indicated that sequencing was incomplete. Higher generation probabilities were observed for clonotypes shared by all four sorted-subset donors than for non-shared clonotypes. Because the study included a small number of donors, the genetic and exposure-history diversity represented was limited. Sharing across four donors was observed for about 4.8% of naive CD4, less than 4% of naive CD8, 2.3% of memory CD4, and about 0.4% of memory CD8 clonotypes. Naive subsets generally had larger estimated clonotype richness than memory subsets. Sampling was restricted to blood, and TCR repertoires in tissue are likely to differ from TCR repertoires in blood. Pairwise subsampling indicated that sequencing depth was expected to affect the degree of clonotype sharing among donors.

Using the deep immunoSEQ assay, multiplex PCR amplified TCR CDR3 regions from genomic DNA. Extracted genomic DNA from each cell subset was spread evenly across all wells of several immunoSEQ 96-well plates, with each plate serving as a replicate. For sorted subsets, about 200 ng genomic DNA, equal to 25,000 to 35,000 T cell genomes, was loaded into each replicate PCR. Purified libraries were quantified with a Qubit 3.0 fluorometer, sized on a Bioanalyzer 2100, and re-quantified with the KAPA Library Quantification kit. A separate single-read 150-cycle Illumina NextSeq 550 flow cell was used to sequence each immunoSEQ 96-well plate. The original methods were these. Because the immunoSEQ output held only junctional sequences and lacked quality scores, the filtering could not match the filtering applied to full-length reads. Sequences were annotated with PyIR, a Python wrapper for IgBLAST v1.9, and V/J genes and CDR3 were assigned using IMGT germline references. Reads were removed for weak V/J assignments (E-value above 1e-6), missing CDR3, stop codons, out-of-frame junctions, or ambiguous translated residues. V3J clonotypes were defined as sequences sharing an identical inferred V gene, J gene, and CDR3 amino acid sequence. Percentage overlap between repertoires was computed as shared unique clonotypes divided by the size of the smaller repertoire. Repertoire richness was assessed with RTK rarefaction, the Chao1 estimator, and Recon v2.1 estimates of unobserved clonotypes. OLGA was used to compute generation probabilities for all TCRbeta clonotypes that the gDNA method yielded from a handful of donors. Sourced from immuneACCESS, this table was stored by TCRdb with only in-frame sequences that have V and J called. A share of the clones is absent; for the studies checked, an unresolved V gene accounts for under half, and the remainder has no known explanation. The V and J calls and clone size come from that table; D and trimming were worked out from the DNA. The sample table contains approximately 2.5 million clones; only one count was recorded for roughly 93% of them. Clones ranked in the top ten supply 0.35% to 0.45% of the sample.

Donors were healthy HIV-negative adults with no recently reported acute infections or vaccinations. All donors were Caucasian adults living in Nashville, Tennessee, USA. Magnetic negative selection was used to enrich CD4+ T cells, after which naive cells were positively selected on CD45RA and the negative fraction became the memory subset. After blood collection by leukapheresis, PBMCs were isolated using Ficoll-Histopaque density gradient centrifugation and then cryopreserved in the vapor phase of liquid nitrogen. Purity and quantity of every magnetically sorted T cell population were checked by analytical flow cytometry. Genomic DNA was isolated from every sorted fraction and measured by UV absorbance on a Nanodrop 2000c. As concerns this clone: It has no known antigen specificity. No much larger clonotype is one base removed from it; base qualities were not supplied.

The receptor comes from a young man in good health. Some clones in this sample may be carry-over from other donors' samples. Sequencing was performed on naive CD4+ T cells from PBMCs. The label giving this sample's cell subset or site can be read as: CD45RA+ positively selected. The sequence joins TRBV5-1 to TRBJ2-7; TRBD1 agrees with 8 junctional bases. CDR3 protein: CASSGRTGTYEQYF. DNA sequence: TGCGCCAGCAGCGGGAGGACAGGGACCTACGAGCAGTACTTC.